These 12 T cell receptor beta chains were sequenced from one sample in a study of T cell changes during pregnancy in multiple sclerosis. Generated by immunoSEQ multiplex PCR, the TCRdb table keeps only in-frame clones and is missing some. The table has some 40,000 clones, 92% seen once. This specimen was CD4+ T cells from peripheral blood mononuclear cells, taken in the third trimester of pregnancy. Every receptor here comes from a female donor with multiple sclerosis, enrolled in a pregnancy study.

The rearrangement joins TRBV7-6 to TRBJ2-7; D is possibly TRBD2 (6 bases). CDR1 is SGHVS and CDR2 is FNYEAQ in the germline V gene. The CDR3 length is 11 residues. V lost 5 bases, J lost 7 bases, and 9 bases lay in between. CDR3 in amino acids: CASSPGREQYF. The CDR3 DNA sequence: TGTGCCAGCAGCCCCGGGAGAGAGCAGTACTTC.

The V and J genes are TRBV28 and TRBJ2-5, with TRBD1 matching over 10 bases. CDR3 length: 15 amino acids. CDR1 and CDR2 from the germline V gene are MDHEN and SYDVKM. Trimming cost V 4 bases and J 3 bases; bases outside gene matches: 5. The CDR3 nucleotides are TGTGCCAGCAGTTCGACAGGGGGCGGCGAAGAGACCCAGTACTTC. The encoded protein is CASSSTGGGEETQYF. Combining the CDR3 with reference TRBV28 and TRBJ2-5 gives the whole variable domain DVKVTQSSRYLVKRTGEKVFLECVQDMDHENMFWYRQDPGLGLRLIYFSYDVKMKEKGDIPEGYSVSREKKERFSLILESASTNQTSMYLCASSSTGGGEETQYFGPGTRLLVL.

This sequence joins TRBV6-6 and TRBJ1-5; the match to TRBD1 covers 7 bases. V was pared by 0 bases and J by 7 bases, with 6 bases of the junction left unmatched. This CDR3 has 15 amino acids. CDR1 is MNHNY and CDR2 is SVGAGI in the germline V gene (reference sequence). Written as DNA, the CDR3 is TGTGCCAGCAGTTACTCGTTCGACAGGGTGCAGCCCCAGCATTTT. Translated: CASSYSFDRVQPQHF.

The CDR3 sequence is CASSYDRGYEAFF. For the CDR3, the DNA is TGCGCCAGCAGCTACGACAGGGGGTACGAAGCTTTCTTT. The V gene is TRBV5-1, the J gene TRBJ1-1; 9 bases are shared with TRBD1. This CDR3 has 13 residues. CDR1 and CDR2 (germline): SGHRS, YFSETQ. V trimming: 3 bases; J trimming: 8 bases; junction bases outside the gene matches: 5.

The J gene is TRBJ2-1, the V gene TRBV14; a weak D match, TRBD1 (5 bases). Germline V gene sequence: CDR1 SGHDN, CDR2 FVKESK. Trimming left V 1 base short and J 9 bases short, with 13 bases between. The CDR3 is 14 amino acids. The CDR3 sequence is CASSQALGRGEQFF. The CDR3, as DNA: TGTGCCAGCAGCCAAGCCCTAGGTAGGGGTGAGCAGTTCTTC.

The genes are TRBV6-1 and TRBJ2-5; 12 bases fit TRBD1. The CDR3 sequence is 15 residues long. V shed 6 bases, J shed 4 bases, and the junction held 6 bases outside the gene matches. Germline CDR1 and CDR2: MNHNS and SASEGT. DNA of the CDR3: TGTGCCAGCAGCGGGGACAGGGGGCGAGGAGAGACCCAGTACTTC. Translating gives CASSGDRGRGETQYF.

This chain links TRBV2 with TRBJ1-4; D unclear. The CDR3 runs to 14 residues. Per the germline V gene, CDR1 is SNHLY and CDR2 is FYNNEI. V was shortened by 3 bases and J by 1 base, with 6 bases between the two germline ends. The DNA of the CDR3 is TGTGCCAGCAGTGAGTCCAGAACTAATGAAAAACTGTTTTTT. Translating gives CASSESRTNEKLFF.

This clone has a single count. The chain couples TRBV6-1 to TRBJ2-3; D perhaps matches TRBD1 (6 bases). The V and J ends lost 3 bases and 0 bases respectively, with 13 bases between them. Per germline, CDR1 MNHNS and CDR2 SASEGT. The CDR3 sequence is 16 residues long. The CDR3 DNA is TGTGCCAGCAGTGACATTTCAGGGGACAGCACAGATACGCAGTATTTT. As protein: CASSDISGDSTDTQYF.

The chain recombines TRBV28 with TRBJ1-5; 8 bases align to TRBD1. The CDR3 is 16 amino acids. CDR1 and CDR2 (germline): MDHEN, SYDVKM. V lost 5 bases to trimming and J lost 1 base; unmatched junction nucleotides: 7. The CDR3 region has the DNA TGTGCCAGCAGTAACCCAGGGGGCGGGAGCAATCAGCCCCAGCATTTT. This gives the protein CASSNPGGGSNQPQHF.

The genes are TRBV29-1 and TRBJ1-2; D is uncertain. Deletions cut 3 bases from V and 0 bases from J, with 14 bases between. This CDR3 has 15 residues. The germline V gene has CDR1 SQVTM and CDR2 ANQGSEA. CDR3 nucleotide sequence: TGCAGCGTTGAGTCGAGGGTAGCTACTAACTATGGCTACACCTTC. This translates into CSVESRVATNYGYTF.

This clone turned up a few times. This chain joins TRBV5-4 and TRBJ1-1; D is perhaps TRBD1 (5 bases). The V and J ends lost 1 base and 7 bases respectively, with 17 bases between them. CDR1 and CDR2 from the germline V gene are SGHNT and YYREEE (reference sequence). The CDR3 contains 15 residues. This CDR3 is CASSLRAGGSDEAFF. CDR3 nucleotide sequence: TGTGCCAGCAGCTTGAGGGCGGGGGGGAGTGATGAAGCTTTCTTT.

The chain couples TRBV11-2 to TRBJ2-3, with D perhaps matching TRBD2 (5 bases). The CDR3 extends over 15 amino acids. CDR1 is SGHAT, CDR2 FQNNGV, per germline. V shed 2 bases and J shed 0 bases, with 9 bases lying between them. This CDR3 is CASSLSGSSTDTQYF. For the CDR3, the DNA is TGTGCCAGCAGCTTAAGCGGCTCTAGCACAGATACGCAGTATTTT. Full variable domain (rest looked up from reference TRBV11-2 and TRBJ2-3): EAGVAQSPRYKIIEKRQSVAFWCNPISGHATLYWYQQILGQGPKLLIQFQNNGVVDDSQLPKDRFSAERLKGVDSTLKIQPAKLEDSAVYLCASSLSGSSTDTQYFGPGTRLTVL.